The next 26 T cell receptor beta chains were all read from a single sample in a study of cytomegalovirus exposure and HLA in healthy donors. The primer mix had 60 Vbeta and 13 Jbeta primers. Here immunoSEQ multiplex PCR was the method, and the copy in TCRdb shows in-frame clones only, minus some. The sample holds 150,000 or so clones, over 60% seen once. The sample taken for sequencing was PBMCs. These receptors all stem from a man aged 40-50 years in good health and CMV-seropositive.

The rearrangement links TRBV4-1 to TRBJ1-5; D not certain. Germline CDR1 reads MGHRA; CDR2 reads YSYEKL. The CDR3 spans 15 residues. Trimming removed 0 bases from V and 5 bases from J, with 11 bases in between. For the CDR3, the DNA is TGCGCCAGCAGCCAAGATTACTTCAATGATCAGCCCCAGCATTTT. It encodes CASSQDYFNDQPQHF.

This clone has just one count. The chain joins TRBV7-9 to TRBJ1-1; D not certain. The CDR3 length is 15 residues. The germline V gene has CDR1 SEHNR and CDR2 FQNEAQ (reference sequence). V dropped 0 bases and J dropped 6 bases, with 14 bases sitting between them. CDR3 in amino acids: CASSLARFGQAEAFF. The CDR3 DNA follows: TGTGCCAGCAGCTTAGCGCGATTTGGGCAGGCTGAAGCTTTCTTT.

The CDR3 DNA is TGCGCCAGCAGCTTGGCGGGACTAGACAATGAGCAGTTCTTC. This encodes CASSLAGLDNEQFF. V and J are TRBV5-1 and TRBJ2-1; TRBD2 aligns across 8 bases. CDR3 length: 14 residues. The germline V gene has CDR1 SGHRS and CDR2 YFSETQ. V gave up 0 bases and J gave up 5 bases; unmatched junction bases: 1.

The chain uses TRBV27 and TRBJ2-3; TRBD1 might be the D (5 bases). This CDR3 spans 13 amino acids. The V end was cut by 0 bases, the J end by 4 bases, with 5 bases between. Germline V gene sequence: CDR1 MNHEY, CDR2 SMNVEV (reference sequence). DNA of the CDR3: TGTGCCAGCAGTTTATCGACAGCAGATACGCAGTATTTT. Its translation is CASSLSTADTQYF.

The chain carries TRBV18 and TRBJ2-7; 11 bases are shared with TRBD2. This CDR3 region has 15 residues. The V and J ends lost 4 bases and 7 bases, in that order; junction bases with no gene match: 9. The germline V gene has CDR1 KGHSH and CDR2 LQKENI. The CDR3 here is CASSQNSGRAGEQYF. The CDR3 region has the DNA TGTGCCAGCTCACAAAATAGCGGGAGGGCCGGGGAGCAGTACTTC.

The CDR3 coding sequence is TGTGCCAGCAGCTTGATGACAGAGGTTGGCACTGAAGCTTTCTTT. Protein: CASSLMTEVGTEAFF. The genes are TRBV5-4 and TRBJ1-1; weak D call: TRBD1 (5 bases). This CDR3 is built from 15 residues. V lost 1 base to trimming and J lost 4 bases, with 14 bases between them. From germline, CDR1 is SGHNT and CDR2 YYREEE (reference sequence).

For this clone: Other DNA sequences in the sample encode the same CDR3. The rearrangement links TRBV5-1 to TRBJ2-7, with 12 bases identical to TRBD1. The V and J ends lost 3 bases and 2 bases, in that order; junction bases with no gene match: 3. Germline CDR1 is SGHRS and CDR2 is YFSETQ. This CDR3 is 15 amino acids long. The CDR3 loop is CASSSGTGGPYEQYF. The CDR3 nucleotides are TGCGCCAGCAGCTCGGGGACAGGGGGCCCCTACGAGCAGTACTTC.

V gene TRBV7-8 combines with J gene TRBJ2-7, with D maybe TRBD2 (5 bases). The CDR3 is made up of 15 amino acids. Trimming removed 3 bases from V and 1 base from J, with 13 bases in between. CDR1 is SGHVS and CDR2 is FQNEAQ in the germline V gene. DNA of the CDR3: TGTGCCAGCAGCTTGGCGGTAGCGCAGTCCTACGAGCAGTACTTC. Amino acids: CASSLAVAQSYEQYF.

The chain is built from TRBV9 and TRBJ2-1; 8 bases agree with TRBD2. With 5 bases clipped from V and 0 bases from J, the junction kept 7 bases outside the gene matches. CDR1 is SGDLS and CDR2 is YYNGEE in the germline V gene. The CDR3 is 16 amino acids. In DNA form, the CDR3 reads TGTGCCAGCAGTCAAACCGGGACTAGCTCCTACAATGAGCAGTTCTTC. Its translation is CASSQTGTSSYNEQFF.

V gene TRBV10-3 combines with J gene TRBJ1-2; 9 nucleotides match TRBD1. V lost 6 bases to trimming and J lost 3 bases; unmatched junction nucleotides: 8. The CDR3 is 15 residues long. From germline, CDR1 is ENHRY and CDR2 SYGVKD. In nucleotides, the CDR3 is TGTGCCATCAGGCTACAGGGGGCCAACGACTATGGCTACACCTTC. Amino acid sequence: CAIRLQGANDYGYTF.

This clone was seen a single time. The gene calls are TRBV7-6 and TRBJ2-5; D perhaps matches TRBD1 (7 bases). This CDR3 has 14 residues. Between the trimmed V and J ends, which lost 1 base and 11 bases, there was a span of 17 bases. Germline CDR1 and CDR2: SGHVS and FNYEAQ. The CDR3 DNA sequence: TGTGCCAGCAGCTTAGAGACAGGGCCGGGGGAGCAGTACTTC. Protein sequence: CASSLETGPGEQYF.

The V call is TRBV27, the J call TRBJ2-1; 10 nucleotides line up with TRBD2. With V trimmed by 5 bases and J by 10 bases, 5 bases remained unmatched. The CDR3 covers 13 residues. Germline V gives CDR1 MNHEY, CDR2 SMNVEV (reference sequence). Here the CDR3 reads CASSRSSGREQFF. CDR3 nucleotide sequence: TGTGCCAGCAGTCGATCTAGCGGGAGAGAGCAGTTCTTC.

The genes are TRBV5-1 and TRBJ2-3, with TRBD2 identical over 7 bases. The CDR3 loop spans 17 amino acids. CDR1 is SGHRS and CDR2 is YFSETQ in the germline V gene. The junction had 10 bases not matched to a gene; V was cut back by 3 bases and J by 0 bases. The CDR3 nucleotides read TGCGCCAGCAGCTGGGGTTCCCTAGCGGCTAGCACAGATACGCAGTATTTT. It encodes CASSWGSLAASTDTQYF.

V usage is TRBV7-9 and J usage is TRBJ1-6; 8 bases are a match to TRBD1. V shed 6 bases and J 7 bases; nucleotides not matched to a gene: 5. CDR3 size: 14 residues. CDR1 and CDR2 (germline): SEHNR, FQNEAQ (reference sequence). CDR3 nucleotides: TGTGCCAGCAGACAGACAGGGGTGAATTCACCCCTCCACTTT. Encoded protein: CASRQTGVNSPLHF.

V is TRBV9 and J is TRBJ2-1, with a tentative D call TRBD2 (6 bases). Trimming took 4 bases from V and 7 from J, leaving 18 bases between them. CDR1 and CDR2 from the germline V gene are SGDLS and YYNGEE. The CDR3 totals 15 residues. The CDR3 protein is CASSPGPSGRNEQFF. CDR3 sequence (DNA): TGTGCCAGCAGCCCGGGACCCTCCGGGAGAAATGAGCAGTTCTTC.

The chain has TRBV19 and TRBJ1-5; D remains unclear. The CDR3 is made up of 16 amino acids. V dropped 1 base and J dropped 2 bases, with 12 bases sitting between them. The germline gives CDR1 LNHDA, CDR2 SQIVND (reference sequence). CDR3 nucleotides: TGTGCCAGTAGTATAGGAGGAGGGTTTGGCAATCAGCCCCAGCATTTT. Amino acid sequence: CASSIGGGFGNQPQHF.

The chain recombines TRBV7-9 with TRBJ2-3, with D possibly matching TRBD2 (5 bases). Trimming removed 5 bases at V and 0 bases at J, with 15 bases between. The CDR3 extends over 16 amino acids. Germline lookup yields CDR1 SEHNR and CDR2 FQNEAQ (reference sequence). DNA for the CDR3: TGTGCCAGCAGCCCTAGACGGGGTTGGAGCACAGATACGCAGTATTTT. Residues: CASSPRRGWSTDTQYF.

V usage is TRBV10-2 and J usage is TRBJ1-1, with TRBD1 as a possible D gene (6 bases). With 0 bases removed from V and 1 base from J, the gap between germline ends came to 12 bases. Germline loops: CDR1 WSHSY, CDR2 SAAADI. The CDR3 is 16 residues long. The CDR3 here is CASSESGAPTNTEAFF. CDR3 coding DNA: TGCGCCAGCAGTGAGTCGGGGGCCCCCACGAACACTGAAGCTTTCTTT.

The chain couples TRBV9 to TRBJ1-1, with 9 bases matching TRBD1. The CDR3 has 17 residues. V was clipped by 4 bases and J by 0 bases; unmatched bases: 10. Germline V CDR1 and CDR2: SGDLS, YYNGEE. The CDR3 DNA follows: TGTGCCAGCAGCAAGGGACAGGGAGGTTGGATGAACACTGAAGCTTTCTTT. It encodes CASSKGQGGWMNTEAFF.

V is TRBV27 and J is TRBJ2-3; 15 bases are a match to TRBD2. CDR3 length: 17 amino acids. Germline V gene lookup returns CDR1 MNHEY and CDR2 SMNVEV (reference sequence). J gave up 4 bases and V 2 bases, and 4 bases lay outside the gene matches. The CDR3 sequence is CASSLGTSGRFSDTQYF. As DNA, the CDR3 is TGTGCCAGCAGTTTAGGGACTAGCGGGAGGTTTTCAGATACGCAGTATTTT.

There are a few counts of this clone. This chain links TRBV7-9 with TRBJ2-5; 7 bases match TRBD2. Germline CDR1 and CDR2: SEHNR and FQNEAQ (reference sequence). CDR3 size: 14 residues. Trimming took 4 bases from V and 4 from J; bases not matched to a gene: 6. CDR3 residues: CASSSREPGETQYF. CDR3 in DNA: TGTGCCAGCAGCTCGCGGGAGCCAGGAGAGACCCAGTACTTC.

The chain has TRBV7-3 and TRBJ2-7; 7 bases map to TRBD2. Germline V gene data show CDR1 as SGHTA and CDR2 as FQGTGA. The V and J ends lost 8 bases and 2 bases, in that order; junction bases with no gene match: 6. This CDR3 has 13 amino acids. CDR3: CASGPGLAYEQYF. CDR3 DNA sequence: TGTGCCAGCGGGCCCGGACTAGCCTACGAGCAGTACTTC.

The chain carries TRBV28 and TRBJ2-7, with TRBD1 matching 10 bases. V gave up 8 bases and J gave up 4 bases; unmatched junction bases: 8. Per the germline V gene, CDR1 is MDHEN and CDR2 is SYDVKM. CDR3 length: 14 amino acids. CDR3: CASSRRDRGYEQYF. As DNA, the CDR3 is TGTGCCAGCTCCCGTAGGGACAGGGGTTACGAGCAGTACTTC.

This chain connects TRBV7-9 to TRBJ1-1, with D hard to call. V was pared by 7 bases and J by 5 bases, with 14 bases between. Germline V gene data show CDR1 as SEHNR and CDR2 as FQNEAQ (reference sequence). The CDR3 is 13 amino acids. The chain's CDR3 is CASTPPGGTEAFF. The DNA for the CDR3 is TGTGCCAGCACCCCCCCTGGAGGGACTGAAGCTTTCTTT. Full variable domain (remainder filled in from reference TRBV7-9 and TRBJ1-1): DTGVSQNPRHKITKRGQNVTFRCDPISEHNRLYWYRQTLGQGPEFLTYFQNEAQLEKSRLLSDRFSAERPKGSFSTLEIQRTEQGDSAMYLCASTPPGGTEAFFGQGTRLTVV.

V is TRBV29-1 and J is TRBJ2-1, with 8 bases identical to TRBD1. This CDR3 has 15 amino acids. J was trimmed by 4 bases and V by 5 bases; bases with no gene match: 10. From germline, CDR1 is SQVTM and CDR2 ANQGSEA. The CDR3 loop reads CSVPAQGQEYNEQFF. The CDR3 DNA sequence: TGCAGCGTTCCCGCTCAGGGACAGGAGTACAATGAGCAGTTCTTC.

V gene TRBV5-1 combines with J gene TRBJ2-7; tentatively, D is TRBD2 (7 bases). CDR1 is SGHRS, CDR2 YFSETQ, per germline. The CDR3 contains 15 residues. Trimming took off 0 bases at V and 2 bases at J, with 12 bases between the two ends. For the CDR3, the DNA is TGCGCCAGCAGCTTGGGGGGGGGCGGAACCTACGAGCAGTACTTC. Its protein product is CASSLGGGGTYEQYF.